This T cell receptor (beta chain) was obtained from a study of blood T cell repertoires in COVID-19. Only in-frame clones appear in the TCRdb table, and some are missing; sequencing was by immunoSEQ multiplex PCR. Among 200,000 to 250,000 clones listed, just over 85% were seen once. Specimen: peripheral blood. The TCR comes from a man aged 18 to 29 with active or convalescent COVID-19.

CDR3: CASTSQLETQYF. The CDR3 DNA reads as TGTGCCAGCACCTCACAGCTGGAGACCCAGTACTTC. The chain is built from TRBV7-9 and TRBJ2-5; D is unclear. The CDR3 is made up of 12 amino acids. From germline, CDR1 is SEHNR and CDR2 FQNEAQ (reference sequence). V lost 7 bases and J 5 bases, leaving 11 bases between the germline ends. Full variable domain (outside the CDR3, taken from reference TRBV7-9 and TRBJ2-5): DTGVSQNPRHKITKRGQNVTFRCDPISEHNRLYWYRQTLGQGPEFLTYFQNEAQLEKSRLLSDRFSAERPKGSFSTLEIQRTEQGDSAMYLCASTSQLETQYFGPGTRLLVL.